This T cell receptor beta chain was retrieved from a study of blood T cell repertoires in COVID-19. Germline V gene sequence: CDR1 SGHNT, CDR2 YYREEE (reference sequence). The CDR3 spans 17 residues. V lost 0 bases and J 0 bases, leaving 13 bases between the germline ends. This clone was picked up a small number of times. This table comes from immunoSEQ multiplex PCR, and its TCRdb copy is limited to in-frame clones, with some not included. The data contain 230,000 or so clones, 80% to 90% of them seen just once; the ten biggest clones take up around 7.5%. The rearrangement uses TRBV5-4 and TRBJ1-5, with a possible D match to TRBD1 (6 bases). Source material: peripheral blood. The origin of this receptor is a woman older than 75 with COVID-19, enrolled during active disease. The CDR3 nucleotides are TGTGCCAGCAGCTTGGGCGGGGGGGGACATAGCAATCAGCCCCAGCATTTT. Protein: CASSLGGGGHSNQPQHF. The full variable domain, its missing parts supplied by reference TRBV5-4 and TRBJ1-5, is ETGVTQSPTHLIKTRGQQVTLRCSSQSGHNTVSWYQQALGQGPQFIFQYYREEENGRGNFPPRFSGLQFPNYSSELNVNALELDDSALYLCASSLGGGGHSNQPQHFGDGTRLSIL.